The rows below give T cell receptor beta chains drawn from one sample of a study of blood T cells in healthy people across ages. MiXCR was run by TCRdb on the 5' RACE reads, yielding one entry per CDR3 protein. Here the sample spans about 780,000 distinct CDR3 sequences, about a quarter being singletons. The data were also submitted as part of a second study, on T cells of mothers and their children.

The sequencing sample was made of blood. The receptors come from a boy between 10 and 17 years old in good health. Both conserved end residues are part of each CDR3. A D gene is named only where the DNA matches it firmly. Clone size, where shown, is once, few, many, or a class for clones that have expanded.

TRBV5-6	few	TRBJ2-2	-	CASSFTDRAGELFF	TGTGCCAGCAGCTTCACGGACAGAGCCGGGGAGCTGTTTTTT
TRBV4-1	-	TRBJ2-1	TRBD2	CASSQGVGMAGGIPEQFF	TGCGCCAGCAGCCAAGGGGTAGGAATGGCGGGGGGAATACCTGAGCAGTTCTTC
TRBV11-1	-	TRBJ2-7	-	CASSYTVYEQYF	TGTGCCAGCAGCTATACAGTCTACGAGCAGTACTTC
TRBV5-4	-	TRBJ2-2	-	CASSLVGGQAGELFF	TGTGCCAGCAGCTTGGTCGGGGGGCAGGCCGGGGAGCTGTTTTTT
TRBV12-3/TRBV12-4	few	TRBJ2-3	-	CASTLGSRRAVGDTQYF	TGTGCCAGCACCCTAGGGAGTCGGCGGGCTGTGGGAGATACGCAGTATTTT
TRBV20-1	-	TRBJ1-1	-	CSASRGARNTEAFF	TGCAGTGCTAGTCGGGGGGCCAGGAACACTGAAGCTTTCTTT
TRBV3-1	-	TRBJ1-2	-	CASSPTRGYGYTF	TGTGCCAGCAGCCCCACGAGGGGCTATGGCTACACCTTC
TRBV7-2	few	TRBJ2-1	-	CASRPEGRNNEQFF	TGTGCCAGCAGGCCGGAGGGCCGAAACAATGAGCAGTTCTTC
TRBV3-1	-	TRBJ2-7	TRBD1	CASSQEWTGQGEQYF	TGTGCCAGCAGCCAAGAATGGACAGGGCAGGGGGAGCAGTACTTC
TRBV5-1	few	TRBJ2-3	-	CASSPRAIRERGTDTQYF	TGCGCCAGCAGCCCCAGAGCGATCAGGGAACGGGGCACAGATACGCAGTATTTT
TRBV7-3	-	TRBJ2-1	TRBD1	CASSPRTGYYNEQFF	TGTGCCAGCAGCCCACGGACAGGTTACTACAATGAGCAGTTCTTC
TRBV11-2	-	TRBJ2-7	-	CASSLADYGEQYF	TGTGCCAGCAGCCTCGCGGACTACGGCGAGCAGTACTTC
TRBV20-1	-	TRBJ2-1	-	CSARGGTVRNEQFF	TGCAGTGCCAGGGGGGGGACAGTCCGAAATGAGCAGTTCTTC
TRBV12-3/TRBV12-4	few	TRBJ2-1	TRBD2	CASSPTSGGASEQFF	TGTGCCAGCAGTCCCACTAGCGGGGGGGCTAGTGAGCAGTTCTTC
TRBV4-1	many	TRBJ2-4	-	CASSRIAVAKNIQYF	TGCGCCAGCAGCCGAATAGCTGTAGCCAAAAACATTCAGTACTTC
TRBV29-1	-	TRBJ2-5	TRBD2	CSVRLAGGAQYF	TGCAGCGTCCGACTAGCGGGAGGGGCCCAGTACTTC
TRBV5-1	few	TRBJ1-2	-	CASSTTGWRGDGYTF	TGCGCCAGCAGCACCACTGGTTGGCGAGGGGATGGCTACACCTTC
TRBV18	few	TRBJ1-5	-	CASSLEKGTPSNQPQHF	TGTGCCAGCTCCTTAGAAAAGGGGACACCAAGCAATCAGCCCCAGCATTTT
TRBV12-3/TRBV12-4	-	TRBJ2-3	TRBD2	CASSYRGGPTDTQYF	TGTGCCAGCAGTTATCGGGGGGGCCCGACAGATACGCAGTATTTT
TRBV2	few	TRBJ2-2	-	CASNPIGPGELFF	TGTGCCAGCAACCCCATAGGACCCGGGGAGCTGTTTTTT
TRBV12-3/TRBV12-4	once	TRBJ1-2	TRBD1	CASSLGARGDGYTF	TGTGCCAGCAGTTTAGGGGCCAGGGGGGATGGCTACACCTTC
TRBV4-1	few	TRBJ2-7	TRBD1	CASSQGQPLGEQYF	TGCGCCAGCAGCCAGGGACAGCCCCTGGGAGAGCAGTACTTC
TRBV2	once	TRBJ1-4	TRBD1	CASGEGEGAGEKLFF	TGTGCCAGCGGTGAAGGCGAGGGGGCAGGTGAAAAACTGTTTTTT
TRBV7-9	-	TRBJ2-5	TRBD1	CASSFVGRGGETQYF	TGTGCCAGCAGCTTCGTAGGGCGAGGGGGCGAGACCCAGTACTTC
TRBV5-5	few	TRBJ2-7	TRBD1	CASSPRTGAQKGEQYF	TGTGCCAGCAGCCCCCGGACAGGGGCTCAAAAGGGCGAGCAGTACTTC
TRBV2	-	TRBJ2-3	TRBD2	CASSRMTSGTTDTQYF	TGTGCCAGCAGCCGCATGACTAGCGGGACCACAGATACGCAGTATTTT
TRBV4-1	few	TRBJ2-3	-	CASSQGWGRADTQYF	TGCGCCAGCAGCCAAGGATGGGGCAGGGCAGATACGCAGTATTTT
TRBV12-3/TRBV12-4	few	TRBJ2-1	-	CASTLPGSVYNEQFF	TGTGCCAGCACCCTTCCAGGGTCTGTATACAATGAGCAGTTCTTC
TRBV2	few	TRBJ2-5	-	CASKTGTGPETQYF	TGTGCCAGCAAGACCGGCACCGGCCCAGAGACCCAGTACTTC
TRBV4-1	-	TRBJ2-1	TRBD2	CASSQAGGAPGNEQFF	TGCGCCAGCAGCCAAGCGGGGGGGGCGCCTGGCAATGAGCAGTTCTTC
TRBV12-3/TRBV12-4	few	TRBJ2-5	-	CASRIPAAGGQETQYF	TGTGCCAGCAGAATTCCGGCGGCAGGCGGACAAGAGACCCAGTACTTC
TRBV20-1	-	TRBJ2-7	-	CSAAHGDGEQYF	TGCAGTGCTGCGCACGGGGATGGGGAGCAGTACTTC
TRBV9	few	TRBJ1-1	-	CASSASGGPTGEAFF	TGTGCCAGCAGCGCGAGTGGGGGGCCGACTGGTGAAGCTTTCTTT
TRBV6-6	-	TRBJ1-4	TRBD1	CASSEQGVGEKLFF	TGTGCCAGCAGCGAACAGGGGGTAGGGGAAAAACTGTTTTTT
TRBV4-1	-	TRBJ2-1	TRBD1	CASSQDFQDRVYNEQFF	TGCGCCAGCAGCCAAGACTTCCAGGACAGGGTCTACAATGAGCAGTTCTTC
TRBV28	-	TRBJ2-5	-	CATQRTVQETQYF	TGTGCCACCCAAAGGACTGTCCAAGAGACCCAGTACTTC
TRBV5-1	few	TRBJ1-4	-	CASSPAVGSTNEKLFF	TGCGCCAGCAGCCCGGCCGTCGGATCAACTAATGAAAAACTGTTTTTT
TRBV10-3	-	TRBJ2-1	-	CAISDGLEEQFF	TGTGCCATCAGTGATGGCTTGGAGGAGCAGTTCTTC
TRBV11-2	few	TRBJ2-4	-	CASSLQGKNIQYF	TGTGCCAGCAGCTTGCAGGGGAAAAACATTCAGTACTTC
TRBV30	-	TRBJ2-1	TRBD2	CASTSGSYNEQFF	TGTGCCTCGACTAGCGGGTCATACAATGAGCAGTTCTTC
TRBV20-1	-	TRBJ2-2	-	CSPRTRTGELFF	TGCAGTCCAAGAACGAGGACCGGGGAGCTGTTTTTT
TRBV6-6	few	TRBJ2-1	TRBD1	CASSYQSPTGPPHNEQFF	TGTGCCAGCAGTTATCAATCCCCGACAGGGCCCCCTCACAATGAGCAGTTCTTC
TRBV7-9	few	TRBJ2-3	-	CASSFLSQISTDTQYF	TGTGCCAGCAGCTTCCTTTCACAGATTAGCACAGATACGCAGTATTTT
TRBV28	few	TRBJ1-6	-	CASGLYGGGFSYNSPLHF	TGTGCCAGCGGTTTATACGGGGGGGGATTCTCCTATAATTCACCCCTCCACTTT
TRBV19	-	TRBJ1-1	TRBD1	CASSTEQGSTEAFF	TGTGCCAGTAGTACAGAACAGGGGTCCACTGAAGCTTTCTTT
TRBV24-1	few	TRBJ2-1	TRBD2	CATSDSHRASGDYNEQFF	TGTGCCACCAGTGATTCCCATAGGGCGAGCGGGGACTACAATGAGCAGTTCTTC
TRBV19	-	TRBJ1-1	-	CASSIEGNTEAFF	TGTGCCAGTAGTATAGAGGGGAACACTGAAGCTTTCTTT
TRBV3-1	-	TRBJ2-1	TRBD1	CASSPTWGQYNEQFF	TGTGCCAGCAGCCCCACCTGGGGACAGTACAATGAGCAGTTCTTC
TRBV10-3	-	TRBJ2-5	-	CAIGASIQETQYF	TGTGCCATCGGGGCCAGCATTCAAGAGACCCAGTACTTC